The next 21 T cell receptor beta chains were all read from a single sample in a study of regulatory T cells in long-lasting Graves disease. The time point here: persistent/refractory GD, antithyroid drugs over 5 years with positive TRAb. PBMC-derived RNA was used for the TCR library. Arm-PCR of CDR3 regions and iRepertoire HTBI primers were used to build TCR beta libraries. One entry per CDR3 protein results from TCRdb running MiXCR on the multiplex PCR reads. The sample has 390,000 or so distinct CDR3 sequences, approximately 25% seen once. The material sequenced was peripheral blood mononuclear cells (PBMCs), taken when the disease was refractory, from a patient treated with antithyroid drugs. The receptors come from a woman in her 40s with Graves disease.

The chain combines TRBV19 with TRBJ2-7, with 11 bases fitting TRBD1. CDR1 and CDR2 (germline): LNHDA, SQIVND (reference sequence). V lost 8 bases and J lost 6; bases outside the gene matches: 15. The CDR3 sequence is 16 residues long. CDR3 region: CASFRTGGMSSGEQYF. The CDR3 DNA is TGTGCCAGTTTCCGGACAGGGGGCATGTCCTCAGGCGAGCAGTACTTC.

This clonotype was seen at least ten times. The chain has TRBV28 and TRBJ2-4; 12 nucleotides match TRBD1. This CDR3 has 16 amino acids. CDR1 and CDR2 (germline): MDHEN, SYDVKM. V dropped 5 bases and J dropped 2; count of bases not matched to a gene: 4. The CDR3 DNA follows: TGTGCCAGCAGTCCAGGGACAGGGGGCCCCAAAAACATTCAGTACTTC. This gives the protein CASSPGTGGPKNIQYF.

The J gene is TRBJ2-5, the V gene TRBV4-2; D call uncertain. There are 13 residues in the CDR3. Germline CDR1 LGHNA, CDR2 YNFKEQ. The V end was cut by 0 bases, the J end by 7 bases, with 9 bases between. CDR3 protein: CASSQDRTPTQYF. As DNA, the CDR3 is TGTGCCAGCAGCCAAGATAGAACTCCGACCCAGTACTTC.

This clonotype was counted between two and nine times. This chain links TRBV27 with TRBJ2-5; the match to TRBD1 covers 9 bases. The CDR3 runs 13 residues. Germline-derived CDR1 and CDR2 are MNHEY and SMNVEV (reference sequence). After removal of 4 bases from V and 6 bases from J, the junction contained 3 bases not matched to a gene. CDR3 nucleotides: TGTGCCAGCAGTTCCGGGACAGGGAAGACCCAGTACTTC. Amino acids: CASSSGTGKTQYF.

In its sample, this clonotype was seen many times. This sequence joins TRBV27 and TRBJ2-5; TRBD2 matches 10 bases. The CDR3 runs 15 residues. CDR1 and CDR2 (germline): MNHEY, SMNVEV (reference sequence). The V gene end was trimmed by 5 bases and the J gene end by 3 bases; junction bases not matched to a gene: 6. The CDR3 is CASSLWTSGEETQYF. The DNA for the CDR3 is TGTGCCAGCAGTCTTTGGACTAGCGGAGAAGAGACCCAGTACTTC.

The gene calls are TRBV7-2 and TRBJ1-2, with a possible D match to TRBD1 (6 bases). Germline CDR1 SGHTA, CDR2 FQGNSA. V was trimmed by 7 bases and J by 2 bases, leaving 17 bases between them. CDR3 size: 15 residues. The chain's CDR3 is CASTLWAGGNYGYTF. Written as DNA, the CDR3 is TGTGCCAGCACCCTGTGGGCGGGGGGCAACTATGGCTACACCTTC.

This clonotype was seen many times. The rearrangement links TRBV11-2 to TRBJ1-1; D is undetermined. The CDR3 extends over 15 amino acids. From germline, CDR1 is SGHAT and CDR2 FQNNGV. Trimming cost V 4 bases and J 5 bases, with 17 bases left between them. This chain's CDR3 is CASSSQTGGRTEAFF. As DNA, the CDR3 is TGTGCCAGCAGCTCGCAGACCGGCGGAAGAACTGAAGCTTTCTTT.

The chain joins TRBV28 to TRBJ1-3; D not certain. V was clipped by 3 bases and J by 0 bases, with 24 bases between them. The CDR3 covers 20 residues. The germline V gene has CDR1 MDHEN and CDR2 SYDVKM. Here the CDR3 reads CASSFYGFMRVFPSGNTIYF. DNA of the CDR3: TGTGCCAGCAGTTTTTACGGGTTCATGAGAGTTTTCCCCTCTGGAAACACCATATATTTT.

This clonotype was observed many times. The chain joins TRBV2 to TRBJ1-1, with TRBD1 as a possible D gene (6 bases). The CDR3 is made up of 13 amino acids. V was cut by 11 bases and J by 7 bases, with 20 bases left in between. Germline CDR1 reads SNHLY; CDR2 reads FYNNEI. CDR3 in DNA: TGTGCCCCCTTTACGGCTACAGGGAATGAAGCTTTCTTT. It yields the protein CAPFTATGNEAFF.

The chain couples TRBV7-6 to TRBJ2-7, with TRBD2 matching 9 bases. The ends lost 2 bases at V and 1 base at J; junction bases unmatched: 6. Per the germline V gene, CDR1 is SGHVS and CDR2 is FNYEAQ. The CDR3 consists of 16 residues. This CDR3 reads CASSLRGREGSYEQYF. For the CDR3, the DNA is TGTGCCAGCAGCTTACGGGGGCGGGAGGGGTCCTACGAGCAGTACTTC.

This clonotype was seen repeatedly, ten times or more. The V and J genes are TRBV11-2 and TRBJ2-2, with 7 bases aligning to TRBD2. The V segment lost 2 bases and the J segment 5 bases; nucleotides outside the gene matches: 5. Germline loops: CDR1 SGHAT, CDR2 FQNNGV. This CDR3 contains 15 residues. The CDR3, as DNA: TGTGCCAGCAGCTTATTCACTAGCGCGACCGGGGAGCTGTTTTTT. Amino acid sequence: CASSLFTSATGELFF.

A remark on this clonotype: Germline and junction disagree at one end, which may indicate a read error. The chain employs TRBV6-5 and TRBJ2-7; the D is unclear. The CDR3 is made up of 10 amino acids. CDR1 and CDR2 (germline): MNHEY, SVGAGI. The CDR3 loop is CASSYSRSDF. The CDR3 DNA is TGTGCCAGCAGTTACTCTCGCTCGGACTTC.

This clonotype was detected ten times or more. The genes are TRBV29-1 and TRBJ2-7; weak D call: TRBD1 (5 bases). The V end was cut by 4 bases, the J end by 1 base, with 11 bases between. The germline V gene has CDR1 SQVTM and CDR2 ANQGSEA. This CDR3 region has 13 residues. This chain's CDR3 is CSVAPGLSYEQYF. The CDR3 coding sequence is TGCAGCGTTGCCCCAGGGCTTTCCTACGAGCAGTACTTC.

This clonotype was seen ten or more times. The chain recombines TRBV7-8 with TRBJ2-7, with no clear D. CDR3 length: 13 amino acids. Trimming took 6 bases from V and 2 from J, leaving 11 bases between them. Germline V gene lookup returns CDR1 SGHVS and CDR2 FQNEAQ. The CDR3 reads CASSQDQTYEQYF. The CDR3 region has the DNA TGTGCCAGCAGTCAGGACCAAACCTACGAGCAGTACTTC.

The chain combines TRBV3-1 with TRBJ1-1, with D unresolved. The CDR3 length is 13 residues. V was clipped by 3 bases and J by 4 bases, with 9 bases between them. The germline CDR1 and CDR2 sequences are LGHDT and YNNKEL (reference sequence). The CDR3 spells CASSHEFFTEAFF. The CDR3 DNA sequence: TGTGCCAGCAGCCACGAGTTTTTCACTGAAGCTTTCTTT.

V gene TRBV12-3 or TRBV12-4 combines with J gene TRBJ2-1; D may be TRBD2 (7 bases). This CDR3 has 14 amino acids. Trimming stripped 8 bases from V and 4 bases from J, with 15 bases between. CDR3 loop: CASGGPSGYNEQFF. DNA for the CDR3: TGTGCCAGCGGGGGGCCTAGCGGATACAATGAGCAGTTCTTC.

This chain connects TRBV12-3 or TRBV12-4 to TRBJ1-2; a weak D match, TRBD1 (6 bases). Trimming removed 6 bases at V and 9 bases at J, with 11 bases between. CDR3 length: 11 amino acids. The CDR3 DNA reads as TGTGCCAGCAGCCTCGGACAGAGCTACACCTTC. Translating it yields CASSLGQSYTF.

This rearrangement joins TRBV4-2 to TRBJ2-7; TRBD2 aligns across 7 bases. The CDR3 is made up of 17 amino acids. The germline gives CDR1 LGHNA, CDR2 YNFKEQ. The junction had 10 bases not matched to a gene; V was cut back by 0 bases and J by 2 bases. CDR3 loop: CASSQEVVGTKTYEQYF. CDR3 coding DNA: TGTGCCAGCAGCCAAGAAGTCGTGGGGACTAAAACCTACGAGCAGTACTTC.

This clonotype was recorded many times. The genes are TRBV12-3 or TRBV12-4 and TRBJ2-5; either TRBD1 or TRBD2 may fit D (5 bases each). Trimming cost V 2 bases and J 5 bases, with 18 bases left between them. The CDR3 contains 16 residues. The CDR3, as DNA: TGTGCCAGCAGTTTATGGGACCCCAGTGAAGAGGAGACCCAGTACTTC. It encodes CASSLWDPSEEETQYF.

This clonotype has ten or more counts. In DNA form, the CDR3 reads TGTGCCAGCAGTTACTCTAGGGGGACAACTAACACCGGGGAGCTGTTTTTT. Translated: CASSYSRGTTNTGELFF. This chain uses TRBV6-5 with TRBJ2-2; D may be TRBD1 (6 bases). V lost 0 bases to trimming and J lost 2 bases, with 13 bases between them. Looked up from germline, CDR1 is MNHEY and CDR2 is SVGAGI. This CDR3 has 17 residues.

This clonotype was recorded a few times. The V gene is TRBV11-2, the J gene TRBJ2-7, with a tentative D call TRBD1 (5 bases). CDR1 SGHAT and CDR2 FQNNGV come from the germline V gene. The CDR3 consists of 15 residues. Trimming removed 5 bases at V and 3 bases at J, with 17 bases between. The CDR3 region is CASSPPVSGNYEQYF. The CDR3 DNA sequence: TGTGCCAGCAGCCCACCCGTGTCAGGGAACTACGAGCAGTACTTC.